The 23 T cell receptor beta chains reported below all come from one sample, sequenced in a study of blood T cell repertoires in COVID-19. Assay: immunoSEQ multiplex PCR; the TCRdb copy retains only in-frame clones and omits some. The sample records fewer than 250,000 clones, more than 75% being singletons. Material for sequencing was peripheral blood. These receptors originate from a man aged 55 to 69 with acute or convalescent COVID-19.

The V gene is TRBV20-1, the J gene TRBJ2-3; D call uncertain. The germline V gene has CDR1 DFQATT and CDR2 SNEGSKA (reference sequence). V was pared by 4 bases and J by 8 bases, with 10 bases between. The CDR3 is made up of 11 amino acids. The CDR3 nucleotides read TGCAGTGCTACGACACAAGCTACGCAGTATTTT. This codes for CSATTQATQYF.

The chain carries TRBV4-1 and TRBJ1-5; 7 bases are shared with TRBD1. The CDR3 consists of 15 residues. V was pared by 0 bases and J by 5 bases, with 4 bases of the junction left unmatched. Germline V gives CDR1 MGHRA, CDR2 YSYEKL. The CDR3 coding sequence is TGCGCCAGCAGCCAAGATAGGGACAGATATCAGCCCCAGCATTTT. Amino acid sequence: CASSQDRDRYQPQHF.

This chain links TRBV5-1 with TRBJ2-3, with 11 bases aligning to TRBD2. CDR1 SGHRS and CDR2 YFSETQ come from the germline V gene. V lost 4 bases, J lost 5 bases, and 9 bases stayed unmatched. The CDR3 extends over 16 amino acids. CDR3 loop: CASSKGTSGTGDTQYF. The CDR3 region has the DNA TGCGCCAGCAGCAAAGGGACTAGCGGTACGGGAGATACGCAGTATTTT.

This clone is a singleton in its sample. The CDR3: CAISEQGTANSPLHF. In nucleotides, the CDR3 is TGTGCCATCAGTGAGCAGGGGACAGCCAATTCACCCCTCCACTTT. The V call is TRBV10-3, the J call TRBJ1-6; TRBD1 aligns across 7 bases. Trimming removed 2 bases from V and 7 bases from J; junction bases left unmatched: 5. Germline V gene lookup returns CDR1 ENHRY and CDR2 SYGVKD. This CDR3 is built from 15 residues.

The gene calls are TRBV28 and TRBJ2-7, with TRBD1 matching 8 bases. CDR1 is MDHEN and CDR2 is SYDVKM in the germline V gene. V shed 7 bases, J shed 3 bases, and the junction held 11 bases outside the gene matches. This CDR3 region has 15 residues. The CDR3 coding sequence is TGTGCCAGCAACCCTCGGACAGGGTCATTCTACGAGCAGTACTTC. Protein product: CASNPRTGSFYEQYF. Together with reference TRBV28 and TRBJ2-7, the CDR3 gives the full variable domain: DVKVTQSSRYLVKRTGEKVFLECVQDMDHENMFWYRQDPGLGLRLIYFSYDVKMKEKGDIPEGYSVSREKKERFSLILESASTNQTSMYLCASNPRTGSFYEQYFGPGTRLTVT.

This chain links TRBV12-5 with TRBJ2-7, with D perhaps matching TRBD1 (5 bases). From germline, CDR1 is LGHNT and CDR2 FRNRAP. This CDR3 spans 13 amino acids. Trimming removed 5 bases at V and 2 bases at J, with 10 bases between. The CDR3 nucleotides read TGTGCTAGTGGTCGGACACCTACCTACGAGCAGTACTTC. Its translation: CASGRTPTYEQYF.

V usage is TRBV4-2 and J usage is TRBJ1-5, with a weak D call TRBD1 (5 bases). Germline V CDR1 and CDR2: LGHNA, YNFKEQ. Trimming took 1 base from V and 5 from J, leaving 12 bases between them. This CDR3 has 15 residues. In DNA, the CDR3 is TGTGCCAGCAGCCAAGGAAGGACATGGGATCAGCCCCAGCATTTT. Amino acids: CASSQGRTWDQPQHF.

This clone was detected only a few times. The chain links TRBV5-1 to TRBJ2-7; a weak D match, TRBD1 (6 bases). Looked up from germline, CDR1 is SGHRS and CDR2 is YFSETQ. V lost 4 bases and J 6 bases, leaving 23 bases between the germline ends. This CDR3 has 16 amino acids. CDR3 nucleotide sequence: TGCGCCAGCAGCCTAGTCCCGTCACAGGGCGCTGGCGAGCAGTACTTC. It specifies CASSLVPSQGAGEQYF.

The chain combines TRBV2 with TRBJ2-7; 12 nucleotides match TRBD2. Germline trimming cut 6 bases from V and 0 bases from J; bases unmatched to any gene: 3. CDR3 length: 15 amino acids. Germline CDR1 is SNHLY and CDR2 is FYNNEI. CDR3 DNA sequence: TGTGCCAGCAGCCCGACTAGCGGGGGCTCCTACGAGCAGTACTTC. Residues: CASSPTSGGSYEQYF.

The chain uses TRBV12-2 and TRBJ2-2; the table's D call TRBD2 went unverified against the DNA. TRBV12-2 is flagged as a pseudogene. The CDR3 runs 16 residues. CDR3 nucleotides: TGTGCAAGTCGCGTCCGGCGGGTAGACATCCCCGGGGAGCTGTTTTTT. This gives the protein CASRVRRVDIPGELFF.

The V and J genes are TRBV2 and TRBJ1-6; possibly TRBD1 for D (5 bases). CDR3 length: 15 residues. The ends were cut back, 6 bases at V and 5 bases at J, with 14 bases in the middle. CDR1 and CDR2 from the germline V gene are SNHLY and FYNNEI. CDR3 in DNA: TGTGCCAGCAGGGGGGGGGACGGCAATAATTCACCCCTCCACTTT. It yields the protein CASRGGDGNNSPLHF.

V gene TRBV6-6 combines with J gene TRBJ1-2, with TRBD1 matching 9 bases. V was clipped by 4 bases and J by 2 bases; unmatched bases: 5. CDR3 length: 15 residues. In germline, CDR1 is MNHNY, CDR2 SVGAGI (reference sequence). CDR3 nucleotide sequence: TGTGCCAGCAGTTTCGGACAGGGGTCAAACTATGGCTACACCTTC. Encoded protein: CASSFGQGSNYGYTF.

The gene calls are TRBV18 and TRBJ2-3, with 9 bases matching TRBD2. Trimming cost V 3 bases and J 0 bases; bases outside gene matches: 7. Per the germline V gene, CDR1 is KGHSH and CDR2 is LQKENI. CDR3 length: 17 amino acids. CDR3 loop: CASSPYGRGGSTDTQYF. As DNA, the CDR3 is TGTGCCAGCTCACCCTACGGGCGGGGGGGAAGCACAGATACGCAGTATTTT.

This clone was counted a single time. The rearrangement uses TRBV19 and TRBJ1-1; tentative D call: TRBD1 (5 bases). Germline loops: CDR1 LNHDA, CDR2 SQIVND (reference sequence). The CDR3 sequence is 15 residues long. The V gene lost 7 bases and the J gene lost 4 bases, with 19 bases spanning the gap. CDR3 region: CASTPGGVPRTEAFF. The CDR3 bases are TGTGCCAGTACCCCTGGAGGGGTCCCTCGCACTGAAGCTTTCTTT. The entire variable domain, with the rest obtained from reference TRBV19 and TRBJ1-1, is as follows: DGGITQSPKYLFRKEGQNVTLSCEQNLNHDAMYWYRQDPGQGLRLIYYSQIVNDFQKGDIAEGYSVSREKKESFPLTVTSAQKNPTAFYLCASTPGGVPRTEAFFGQGTRLTVV.

CDR3 sequence: CASRRDRGGDSNQPQHF. CDR3 bases: TGTGCCAGCAGGAGGGACAGGGGGGGAGATAGCAATCAGCCCCAGCATTTT. The gene calls are TRBV2 and TRBJ1-5, with TRBD1 matching 11 bases. CDR3 length equals 17 residues. With V trimmed by 6 bases and J by 0 bases, 7 bases remained unmatched. Per the germline V gene, CDR1 is SNHLY and CDR2 is FYNNEI.

The CDR3 sequence is CASSLGLAGGRTDTQYF. As DNA, the CDR3 is TGTGCCAGCAGCTTGGGACTAGCGGGGGGGCGCACAGATACGCAGTATTTT. The chain links TRBV7-9 to TRBJ2-3, with 16 bases fitting TRBD2. This CDR3 region has 17 residues. CDR1 is SEHNR, CDR2 FQNEAQ, per germline (reference sequence). J gave up 1 base and V 3 bases, and 1 base lay outside the gene matches.

This chain joins TRBV27 and TRBJ1-1; D gene unclear. V was pared by 7 bases and J by 5 bases, with 14 bases between. The CDR3 covers 13 residues. Germline values: CDR1 MNHEY, CDR2 SMNVEV (reference sequence). The CDR3 sequence is CASTKGDGTEAFF. The DNA of the CDR3 is TGTGCCAGCACCAAGGGAGATGGGACTGAAGCTTTCTTT.

The chain has TRBV5-4 and TRBJ1-6, with D unclear. The CDR3 extends over 13 amino acids. Trimming shortened V by 0 bases and J by 14 bases, and 12 bases separated the two germline ends. Germline V gene sequence: CDR1 SGHNT, CDR2 YYREEE (reference sequence). DNA for the CDR3: TGTGCCAGCAGCTTGGCCGGAGTGGCGGCCCTCCACTTT. Translation gives CASSLAGVAALHF.

The gene calls are TRBV4-3 and TRBJ2-6; the D is unclear. This CDR3 region has 14 residues. Trimming removed 1 base at V and 2 bases at J, with 3 bases between. Germline V gives CDR1 LGHNA, CDR2 YSLEER. The CDR3 sequence is CASSQAAGANVLTF. The CDR3 DNA is TGCGCCAGCAGCCAAGCGGCTGGGGCCAACGTCCTGACTTTC.

The gene calls are TRBV9 and TRBJ2-5, with no clear D. The V gene lost 0 bases and the J gene lost 1 base, with 13 bases spanning the gap. CDR3 length: 16 residues. Per germline, CDR1 SGDLS and CDR2 YYNGEE. Here the CDR3 reads CASSVGPLTLQETQYF. The CDR3 DNA reads TGTGCCAGCAGCGTAGGTCCGCTGACTCTCCAAGAGACCCAGTACTTC.

The CDR3 DNA sequence: TGTGCCAGCTCACCACTAGCGGGGGGAACCTCAGATACGCAGTATTTT. This codes for CASSPLAGGTSDTQYF. V and J are TRBV18 and TRBJ2-3; 10 bases line up with TRBD2. V trimming: 1 base; J trimming: 4 bases; junction bases outside the gene matches: 5. This CDR3 region has 16 residues. Germline CDR1 and CDR2: KGHSH and LQKENI. Full variable domain (rest looked up from reference TRBV18 and TRBJ2-3): NAGVMQNPRHLVRRRGQEARLRCSPMKGHSHVYWYRQLPEEGLKFMVYLQKENIIDESGMPKERFSAEFPKEGPSILRIQQVVRGDSAAYFCASSPLAGGTSDTQYFGPGTRLTVL.

This chain uses TRBV5-8 with TRBJ2-1; 14 nucleotides line up with TRBD2. The V segment lost 1 base and the J segment 0 bases; nucleotides outside the gene matches: 6. Germline V CDR1 and CDR2: SGHTS, YDEGEE. CDR3 length: 19 residues. CDR3 residues: CASSLPGLAGESSYNEQFF. The CDR3 DNA reads as TGTGCCAGCAGCTTGCCGGGACTAGCGGGGGAGAGCTCCTACAATGAGCAGTTCTTC.

The V gene is TRBV5-1, the J gene TRBJ2-3; 11 nucleotides align to TRBD1. V shed 5 bases and J 0 bases; nucleotides not matched to a gene: 17. CDR1 SGHRS and CDR2 YFSETQ come from the germline V gene. CDR3 length: 20 amino acids. CDR3 sequence: CASRIFGTGGASFSTDTQYF. CDR3 bases: TGCGCCAGCAGAATTTTTGGGACAGGGGGTGCCTCTTTCAGCACAGATACGCAGTATTTT.